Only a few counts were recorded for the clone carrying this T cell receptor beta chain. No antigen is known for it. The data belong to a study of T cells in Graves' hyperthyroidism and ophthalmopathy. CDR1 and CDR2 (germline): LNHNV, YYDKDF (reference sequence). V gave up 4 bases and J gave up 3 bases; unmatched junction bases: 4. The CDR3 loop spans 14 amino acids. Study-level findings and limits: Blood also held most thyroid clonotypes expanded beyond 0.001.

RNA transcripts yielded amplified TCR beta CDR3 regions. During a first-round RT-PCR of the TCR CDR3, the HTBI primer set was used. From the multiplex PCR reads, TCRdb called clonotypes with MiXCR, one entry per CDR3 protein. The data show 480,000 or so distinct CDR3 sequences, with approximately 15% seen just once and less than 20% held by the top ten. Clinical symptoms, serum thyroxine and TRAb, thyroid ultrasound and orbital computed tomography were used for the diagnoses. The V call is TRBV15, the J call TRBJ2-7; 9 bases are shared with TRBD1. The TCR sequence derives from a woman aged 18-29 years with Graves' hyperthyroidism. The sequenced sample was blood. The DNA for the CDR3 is TGTGCCACCAGCATTGGACAGGGGAGCTACGAGCAGTACGTC. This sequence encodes CATSIGQGSYEQYV.